The present entry profiles one TCR beta chain with its context. Antigen: not known. The assay was immunoSEQ multiplex PCR, and TCRdb's table has in-frame clones only and misses some. The sample carries more than 150,000 clones, around 90% recorded once. This record comes from a study of T cell responses to AZD1222 COVID-19 vaccine. Findings and limits, study-wide: Reports indicate that nearly half of spike-specific TCRs are directed at unmutated variant regions.

Germline loops: CDR1 SGHTA, CDR2 FQGNSA. The CDR3 contains 15 residues. The ends were cut back, 5 bases at V and 2 bases at J, with 15 bases in the middle. The receptor was derived from an adult who received the AZD1222 COVID-19 vaccine. Sequenced here: peripheral blood, sampled 28 days after the second AZD1222 dose. The chain is built from TRBV7-2 and TRBJ1-1; weak D call: TRBD1 (5 bases). This CDR3 reads CASSPASTVNTEAFF. CDR3 coding DNA: TGTGCCAGCAGCCCAGCTTCGACAGTTAACACTGAAGCTTTCTTT.